This TCR beta chain was documented in a study of T cells in Graves' hyperthyroidism and ophthalmopathy. Looking at the study overall: Blood was drawn when the patient was first diagnosed and still untreated.

This clonotype was seen repeatedly, ten times or more. RNA transcripts gave rise to amplified TCR beta CDR3 regions. Initially, a first-round RT-PCR of the TCR CDR3 employed the HTBI primer set. TCRdb ran MiXCR on the multiplex PCR reads and lists one entry per CDR3 protein. The table records approximately 380,000 distinct CDR3 sequences, around 20% of them present only once. Germline values: CDR1 MNHNS, CDR2 SASEGT. Trimming stripped 4 bases from V and 4 bases from J, with 11 bases between. This CDR3 is 14 amino acids long. J is TRBJ1-3 and V is TRBV6-1; TRBD1 might be the D (5 bases). The sequencing input was blood. The TCR comes from a man aged 18 to 30 with Graves' ophthalmopathy. The CDR3 loop is CASSGRQRGNTIYF. CDR3 coding DNA: TGTGCCAGCAGTGGAAGACAGCGGGGAAACACCATATATTTT.